The 6 T cell receptor beta chains below all came from one sample that was sequenced in a study of blood T cell repertoires in COVID-19. This table comes from immunoSEQ multiplex PCR, and its TCRdb copy is limited to in-frame clones, with some not included. The data contain approximately 70,000 clones, about four fifths of them seen just once; the ten biggest clones take up about 19%. The sequencing input was peripheral blood. The source is a human donor in a cohort sampled during active COVID-19.

In this sample, this clone turned up a few times. The genes are TRBV10-3 and TRBJ2-7; perhaps TRBD1 as D (6 bases). CDR1 is ENHRY and CDR2 is SYGVKD in the germline V gene. This CDR3 region has 14 residues. V lost 6 bases and J lost 2, with 14 bases in between. CDR3 protein: CAIRETGLAYEQYF. The CDR3 nucleotides are TGTGCCATCAGAGAAACAGGGCTGGCCTACGAGCAGTACTTC.

V usage is TRBV19 and J usage is TRBJ1-5, with 7 nucleotides matching TRBD1. Trimming cost V 4 bases and J 0 bases; bases outside gene matches: 9. The germline CDR1 and CDR2 sequences are LNHDA and SQIVND (reference sequence). The CDR3 has 17 residues. The CDR3 loop reads CASSRGAGQYSNQPQHF. CDR3 DNA: TGTGCCAGTAGTAGGGGGGCGGGACAGTATAGCAATCAGCCCCAGCATTTT.

This chain connects TRBV5-4 to TRBJ2-7, with D perhaps TRBD1 (6 bases). This CDR3 spans 14 amino acids. V lost 4 bases to trimming and J lost 3 bases, with 14 bases between them. Germline V gene sequence: CDR1 SGHNT, CDR2 YYREEE (reference sequence). The CDR3 is CASSRDIGVYEQYF. The CDR3 DNA reads as TGTGCCAGCAGCAGGGACATAGGGGTCTACGAGCAGTACTTC.

V and J are TRBV11-3 and TRBJ2-7; maybe TRBD1 (6 bases). CDR1 SGHNT and CDR2 YENEEA come from the germline V gene. V was trimmed by 1 base and J by 4 bases, leaving 14 bases between them. The length of the CDR3 is 15 residues. The CDR3 region is CASSLGSGAPYEQYF. For the CDR3, the DNA is TGTGCCAGCAGCTTAGGGTCAGGGGCCCCGTACGAGCAGTACTTC.

The V gene is TRBV2, the J gene TRBJ2-1, with 8 bases identical to TRBD1. The V gene's germline CDR1 is SNHLY and CDR2 FYNNEI. Trimming took 3 bases from V and 2 from J; bases not matched to a gene: 3. The CDR3 has 15 residues. CDR3 coding DNA: TGTGCCAGCAGTGATTACAGGGGGGCCTACAATGAGCAGTTCTTC. It codes for CASSDYRGAYNEQFF.

V is TRBV5-4 and J is TRBJ2-3; D uncertain. CDR3 length equals 13 residues. Germline CDR1 SGHNT, CDR2 YYREEE (reference sequence). Trimming stripped 2 bases from V and 0 bases from J, with 4 bases between. For the CDR3, the DNA is TGTGCCAGCAGCTTAAGCAGCACAGATACGCAGTATTTT. Translating it yields CASSLSSTDTQYF. Combining the CDR3 with reference TRBV5-4 and TRBJ2-3 gives the whole variable domain ETGVTQSPTHLIKTRGQQVTLRCSSQSGHNTVSWYQQALGQGPQFIFQYYREEENGRGNFPPRFSGLQFPNYSSELNVNALELDDSALYLCASSLSSTDTQYFGPGTRLTVL.